This TCR beta chain was found in a study of early T cells in non-severe SARS-CoV-2 infection. Study summary: Bulk RNA from unsorted whole blood was sequenced; chains were unpaired.

TCRdb independently ran MiXCR on the 5' RACE reads; one entry per CDR3 protein. In the table there are around 80,000 distinct CDR3 sequences, roughly a tenth of which are singletons. This clonotype was counted a few times. This CDR3 spans 13 amino acids. Germline loops: CDR1 ENHRY, CDR2 SYGVKD. With 4 bases removed from V and 14 bases from J, the gap between germline ends came to 20 bases. The V gene is TRBV10-3, the J gene TRBJ1-1; no firm D call. This clonotype was sampled from an adult who was a healthcare worker with PCR-confirmed SARS-CoV-2 infection or an uninfected control (not recorded which). Sequences were derived from whole blood, sampled at baseline. This CDR3 reads CAISGGTSGEEFF. CDR3 nucleotides: TGTGCCATCAGTGGAGGAACTTCGGGAGAGGAGTTCTTT.